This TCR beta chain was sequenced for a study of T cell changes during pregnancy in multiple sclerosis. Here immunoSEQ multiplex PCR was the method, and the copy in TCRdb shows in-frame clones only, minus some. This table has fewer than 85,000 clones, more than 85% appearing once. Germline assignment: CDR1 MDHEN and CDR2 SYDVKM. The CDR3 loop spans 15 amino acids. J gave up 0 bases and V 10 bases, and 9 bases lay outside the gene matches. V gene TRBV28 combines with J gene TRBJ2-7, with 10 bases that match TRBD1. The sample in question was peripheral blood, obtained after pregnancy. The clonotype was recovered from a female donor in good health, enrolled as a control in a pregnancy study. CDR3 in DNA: TGTGCCACGCAGACAGGGGGCTCCGGCTCCTACGAGCAGTACTTC. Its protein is CATQTGGSGSYEQYF.